This T cell receptor beta chain stems from a study of blood T cell repertoires in COVID-19. Trimming cost V 1 base and J 6 bases, with 13 bases left between them. Germline V gene lookup returns CDR1 SGHTA and CDR2 FQGNSA. The CDR3 has 15 amino acids. In this sample, this clone turned up a few times. This table comes from immunoSEQ multiplex PCR, and its TCRdb copy is limited to in-frame clones, with some not included. The sample contains around 45,000 clones, about 83% of which appear only once. J is TRBJ2-1 and V is TRBV7-2; D possibly corresponds to TRBD2 (5 bases). This sequence originates from a man of 80 years or more in a cohort sampled during active COVID-19. Sequencing was done on a sample of peripheral blood. CDR3 sequence: CASSLVGYRGNEQFF. As DNA, the CDR3 is TGTGCCAGCAGCTTAGTTGGATACCGGGGCAATGAGCAGTTCTTC.